The entry below describes one TCR beta chain. From germline, CDR1 is DFQATT and CDR2 SNEGSKA (reference sequence). The CDR3 runs 11 residues. The V gene lost 3 bases and the J gene lost 8 bases, with 10 bases spanning the gap. This sample is part of a study of shared clonotypes between healthy human individuals. Sequencing was performed with immunoSEQ multiplex PCR; in TCRdb, only in-frame clones are kept and a portion is missing. The data show about 680,000 clones, roughly 78% seen once. Sequenced: memory CD4+ T cells sorted from blood. Subset in this sample: CD45RA-negative fraction. This sequence was found in a woman aged 25 to 39 in good health. The chain links TRBV20-1 to TRBJ1-2, with a possible D match to TRBD1 (6 bases). The CDR3 bases are TGCAGTGCTAGCCGGGACAACGGCTACACCTTC. As protein: CSASRDNGYTF.